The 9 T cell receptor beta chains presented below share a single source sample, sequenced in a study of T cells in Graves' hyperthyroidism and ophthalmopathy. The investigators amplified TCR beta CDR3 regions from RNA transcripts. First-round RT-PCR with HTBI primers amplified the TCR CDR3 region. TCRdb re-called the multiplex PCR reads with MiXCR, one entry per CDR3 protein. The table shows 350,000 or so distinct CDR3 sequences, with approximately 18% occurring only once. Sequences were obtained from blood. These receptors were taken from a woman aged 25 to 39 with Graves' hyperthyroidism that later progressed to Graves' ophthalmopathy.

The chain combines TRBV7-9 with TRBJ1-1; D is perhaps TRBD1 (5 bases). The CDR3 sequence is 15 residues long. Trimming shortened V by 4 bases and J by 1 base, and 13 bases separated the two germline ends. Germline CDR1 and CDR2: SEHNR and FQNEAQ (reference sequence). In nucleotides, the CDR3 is TGTGCCAGCAGCTGGGAGCAGGGCAGGAACACTGAAGCTTTCTTT. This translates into CASSWEQGRNTEAFF.

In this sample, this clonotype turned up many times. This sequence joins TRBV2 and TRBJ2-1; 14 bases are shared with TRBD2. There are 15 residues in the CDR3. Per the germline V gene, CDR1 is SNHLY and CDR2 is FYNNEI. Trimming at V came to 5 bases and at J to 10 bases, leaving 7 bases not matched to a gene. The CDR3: CASSRLGLAGEEQFF. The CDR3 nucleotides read TGTGCCAGCAGTCGGTTGGGACTAGCGGGAGAGGAGCAGTTCTTC.

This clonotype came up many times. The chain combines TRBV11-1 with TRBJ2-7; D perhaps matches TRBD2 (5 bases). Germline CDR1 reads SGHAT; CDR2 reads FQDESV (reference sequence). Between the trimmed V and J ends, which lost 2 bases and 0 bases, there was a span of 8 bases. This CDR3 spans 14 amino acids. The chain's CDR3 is CASSLKGSSYEQYF. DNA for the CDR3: TGTGCCAGCAGCTTAAAAGGGAGCTCCTACGAGCAGTACTTC.

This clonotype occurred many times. The CDR3: CASSIFAGTGTEAFF. CDR3 DNA sequence: TGTGCCAGTAGTATTTTCGCAGGCACCGGCACTGAAGCTTTCTTT. The chain carries TRBV19 and TRBJ1-1, with D hard to call. Trimming cost V 3 bases and J 4 bases, with 15 bases left between them. Per germline, CDR1 LNHDA and CDR2 SQIVND (reference sequence). There are 15 residues in the CDR3.

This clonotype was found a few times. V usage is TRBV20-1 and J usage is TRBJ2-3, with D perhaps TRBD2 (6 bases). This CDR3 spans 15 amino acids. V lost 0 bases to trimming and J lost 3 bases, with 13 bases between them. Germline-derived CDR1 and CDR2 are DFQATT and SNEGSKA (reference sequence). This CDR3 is CSARDPPAGTDTQYF. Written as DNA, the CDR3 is TGCAGTGCTAGAGACCCCCCCGCGGGGACAGATACGCAGTATTTT.

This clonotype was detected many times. In DNA, the CDR3 is TGTGCCAGCAGCAACGACAGGGGCGATAATTCACCCCTCCACTTT. Amino acids: CASSNDRGDNSPLHF. V is TRBV5-5 and J is TRBJ1-6; 8 bases match TRBD1. The J segment lost 5 bases and the V segment lost 4 bases, leaving 5 bases of the junction unmatched. Germline CDR1 is SGHKS and CDR2 is YYEKEE (reference sequence). The CDR3 loop spans 15 amino acids.

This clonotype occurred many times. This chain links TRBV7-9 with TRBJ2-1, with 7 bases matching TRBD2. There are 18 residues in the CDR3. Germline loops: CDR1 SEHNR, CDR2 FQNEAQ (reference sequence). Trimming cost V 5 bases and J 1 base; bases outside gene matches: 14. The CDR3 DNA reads TGTGCCAGCAGCCGTCTGGGAGGGACTATATCGTCCTACAATGAGCAGTTCTTC. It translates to CASSRLGGTISSYNEQFF. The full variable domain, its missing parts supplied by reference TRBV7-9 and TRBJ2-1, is DTGVSQNPRHKITKRGQNVTFRCDPISEHNRLYWYRQTLGQGPEFLTYFQNEAQLEKSRLLSDRFSAERPKGSFSTLEIQRTEQGDSAMYLCASSRLGGTISSYNEQFFGPGTRLTVL.

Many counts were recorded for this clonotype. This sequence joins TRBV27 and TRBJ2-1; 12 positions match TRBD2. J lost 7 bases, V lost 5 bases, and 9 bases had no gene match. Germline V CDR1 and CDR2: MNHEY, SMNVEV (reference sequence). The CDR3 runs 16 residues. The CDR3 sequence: CASSLRLAGELNEQFF. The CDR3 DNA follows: TGTGCCAGCAGTCTCAGACTAGCGGGAGAGCTGAATGAGCAGTTCTTC.

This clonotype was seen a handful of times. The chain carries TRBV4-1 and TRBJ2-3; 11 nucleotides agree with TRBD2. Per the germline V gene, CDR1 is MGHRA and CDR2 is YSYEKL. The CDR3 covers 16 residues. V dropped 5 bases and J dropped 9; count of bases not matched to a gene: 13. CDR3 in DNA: TGCGCCAGCAGCTCGCCGAGACTAGCGGGATACCGGACGCAGTATTTT. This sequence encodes CASSSPRLAGYRTQYF.